One and the same sample provided the 21 T cell receptor beta chains below, sequenced in a study of shared clonotypes between healthy human individuals. Profiling relied on immunoSEQ multiplex PCR, and the TCRdb table lists in-frame clones only, not all of them. The table has approximately 590,000 clones, roughly 95% seen once; the top ten hold 0.11%. Cells designated naive CD8 were CD45RO-negative and were positively selected for CCR7, with terminally differentiated effector memory CD45RA+ cells excluded. Sequenced sample: naive CD8+ T cells sorted from blood. These receptors were collected from a woman younger than 45 in good health.

Comments on this clone: At the DNA level, this CDR3 is encoded by other sequences in the same sample as well. The chain is built from TRBV4-1 and TRBJ2-5; 7 bases map to TRBD2. The length of the CDR3 is 15 residues. Looked up from germline, CDR1 is MGHRA and CDR2 is YSYEKL. The J segment lost 5 bases and the V segment lost 3 bases, leaving 9 bases of the junction unmatched. DNA of the CDR3: TGCGCCAGCAGCCACCCGACGGGGGGTGAGGAGACCCAGTACTTC. Protein: CASSHPTGGEETQYF.

About this clone itself: The same CDR3 arises from other DNA sequences in this sample as well. The chain employs TRBV2 and TRBJ2-7; D is uncertain. CDR3 size: 12 residues. Trimming stripped 5 bases from V and 1 base from J, with 6 bases between. The V gene's germline CDR1 is SNHLY and CDR2 FYNNEI. CDR3 DNA: TGTGCCAGCAGTTTTATTTCCTACGAGCAGTACTTC. Its translation: CASSFISYEQYF.

V gene TRBV2 combines with J gene TRBJ2-5, with D hard to call. Judging by the DNA end, TRBJ2-7 fits better; the J call may be wrong. Looked up from germline, CDR1 is SNHLY and CDR2 is FYNNEI. The CDR3 covers 10 residues. The chain's CDR3 is CATRQIEQYF. The CDR3 DNA reads as TGTGCCACTCGTCAGATCGAGCAGTACTTC.

The V and J genes are TRBV13 and TRBJ1-2; D is possibly TRBD1 (6 bases). The CDR3 loop spans 16 amino acids. Between the trimmed V and J ends, which lost 5 bases and 0 bases, there was a span of 16 bases. The V gene's germline CDR1 is PRHDT and CDR2 FYEKMQ (reference sequence). The CDR3 loop is CASSLSYGGPNYGYTF. The CDR3 coding sequence is TGTGCCAGCAGCCTTAGTTATGGGGGCCCTAACTATGGCTACACCTTC.

The gene calls are TRBV28 and TRBJ2-7; D might be TRBD1 or TRBD2, each matching 6 bases. The CDR3 sequence is 13 residues long. From germline, CDR1 is MDHEN and CDR2 SYDVKM. Trimming cost V 0 bases and J 5 bases, with 8 bases left between them. The CDR3 DNA reads as TGTGCCAGCAGTTTATGGGGGGGCCACGAGCAGTACTTC. This translates into CASSLWGGHEQYF.

The V and J genes are TRBV29-1 and TRBJ1-2; D remains ambiguous. Per the germline V gene, CDR1 is SQVTM and CDR2 is ANQGSEA. The V end was cut by 3 bases, the J end by 0 bases, with 8 bases between. The CDR3 length is 13 residues. Written as DNA, the CDR3 is TGCAGCGTTGATCAGAGTACTAACTATGGCTACACCTTC. It specifies CSVDQSTNYGYTF.

This chain links TRBV19 with TRBJ2-7, with unresolved D. Trimming left V 9 bases short and J 6 bases short, with 18 bases between. The CDR3 length is 13 residues. In germline, CDR1 is LNHDA, CDR2 SQIVND (reference sequence). The CDR3: CASAGSELSEQYF. CDR3 in DNA: TGTGCCAGCGCTGGTTCGGAGTTGTCCGAGCAGTACTTC. Variable domain in full (rest from reference TRBV19 and TRBJ2-7): DGGITQSPKYLFRKEGQNVTLSCEQNLNHDAMYWYRQDPGQGLRLIYYSQIVNDFQKGDIAEGYSVSREKKESFPLTVTSAQKNPTAFYLCASAGSELSEQYFGPGTRLTVT.

The chain carries TRBV5-4 and TRBJ2-7; 9 bases align to TRBD1. J lost 4 bases, V lost 2 bases, and 7 bases had no gene match. The CDR3 sequence is 15 residues long. Germline V CDR1 and CDR2: SGHNT, YYREEE (reference sequence). The CDR3 bases are TGTGCCAGCAGCTTAAAGACAGGGGGATTATACGAGCAGTACTTC. This gives the protein CASSLKTGGLYEQYF. Together with reference TRBV5-4 and TRBJ2-7, the CDR3 gives the full variable domain: ETGVTQSPTHLIKTRGQQVTLRCSSQSGHNTVSWYQQALGQGPQFIFQYYREEENGRGNFPPRFSGLQFPNYSSELNVNALELDDSALYLCASSLKTGGLYEQYFGPGTRLTVT.

V is TRBV5-6 and J is TRBJ2-1, with D hard to call. This CDR3 has 13 residues. CDR1 is SGHDT, CDR2 YYEEEE, per germline. V was shortened by 0 bases and J by 6 bases, with 7 bases between the two germline ends. CDR3 nucleotides: TGTGCCAGCAGCTTGGTGTACGGCAATGAGCAGTTCTTC. Protein: CASSLVYGNEQFF.

The chain joins TRBV18 to TRBJ2-7; the D gene could be TRBD1 or TRBD2 (5 bases each). Germline V gene sequence: CDR1 KGHSH, CDR2 LQKENI. Trimming took 4 bases from V and 3 from J, leaving 7 bases between them. The CDR3 is 12 residues long. As DNA, the CDR3 is TGTGCCAGCTCACTGGGGGACTACGAGCAGTACTTC. This encodes CASSLGDYEQYF.

A remark on this clone: At the DNA level, this CDR3 is encoded by other sequences in the same sample as well. This chain links TRBV6-5 with TRBJ1-1; no definite D call. Germline CDR1 is MNHEY and CDR2 is SVGAGI. V was clipped by 2 bases and J by 2 bases, with 9 bases between them. The CDR3 loop spans 14 amino acids. CDR3 region: CASSYREGNTEAFF. The DNA for the CDR3 is TGTGCCAGCAGTTACAGGGAAGGAAACACTGAAGCTTTCTTT.

This rearrangement joins TRBV11-3 to TRBJ1-6, with D possibly matching TRBD1 (6 bases). The CDR3 contains 13 residues. The V end lost 5 bases, the J end lost 8 bases, and 10 bases lay between the germline ends. Germline CDR1 and CDR2: SGHNT and YENEEA. The CDR3 DNA reads as TGTGCCAGCAGCCGCAGGGGTGATTCACCCCTCCACTTT. This gives the protein CASSRRGDSPLHF.

The chain has TRBV28 and TRBJ1-4; maybe TRBD1 (5 bases). V lost 6 bases to trimming and J lost 1 base, with 12 bases between them. This CDR3 is 15 amino acids long. Germline V gene lookup returns CDR1 MDHEN and CDR2 SYDVKM. This CDR3 reads CASRGRRGTNEKLFF. CDR3 coding DNA: TGTGCCAGCAGGGGACGACGGGGAACTAATGAAAAACTGTTTTTT.

The chain carries TRBV5-6 and TRBJ2-2; the match to TRBD2 covers 13 bases. The CDR3 extends over 15 amino acids. The germline gives CDR1 SGHDT, CDR2 YYEEEE. V lost 4 bases and J lost 6; bases outside the gene matches: 3. Here the CDR3 reads CASSLLAGGAGELFF. The CDR3 DNA is TGTGCCAGCAGCCTACTAGCGGGAGGGGCCGGGGAGCTGTTTTTT. The entire variable domain, with the rest obtained from reference TRBV5-6 and TRBJ2-2, is as follows: DAGVTQSPTHLIKTRGQQVTLRCSPKSGHDTVSWYQQALGQGPQFIFQYYEEEERQRGNFPDRFSGHQFPNYSSELNVNALLLGDSALYLCASSLLAGGAGELFFGEGSRLTVL.

The V and J genes are TRBV6-6 and TRBJ2-7; D uncertain. Germline V gene lookup returns CDR1 MNHNY and CDR2 SVGAGI (reference sequence). The CDR3 has 14 residues. V was trimmed by 0 bases and J by 2 bases, leaving 8 bases between them. CDR3 in DNA: TGTGCCAGCAGTTACTCCGGCAGCCCCTACGAGCAGTACTTC. Translating gives CASSYSGSPYEQYF.

As concerns this clone: At the DNA level, this CDR3 is encoded by other sequences in the same sample as well. The V call is TRBV4-2, the J call TRBJ2-7; the D is unclear. Germline CDR1 reads LGHNA; CDR2 reads YNFKEQ. The ends were cut back, 0 bases at V and 1 base at J, with 1 base in the middle. The CDR3 is made up of 12 amino acids. The CDR3 here is CASSQDSYEQYF. The CDR3 coding sequence is TGTGCCAGCAGCCAAGATTCCTACGAGCAGTACTTC.

The gene calls are TRBV5-1 and TRBJ2-7; 8 positions match TRBD1. Germline trimming cut 3 bases from V and 5 bases from J; bases unmatched to any gene: 1. Germline V gene lookup returns CDR1 SGHRS and CDR2 YFSETQ. CDR3 length: 12 residues. DNA of the CDR3: TGCGCCAGCAGCTGGACAGGGAACGAGCAGTACTTC. Protein sequence: CASSWTGNEQYF.

V and J are TRBV6-5 and TRBJ1-2; D remains unclear. Germline loops: CDR1 MNHEY, CDR2 SVGAGI. The ends were cut back, 5 bases at V and 4 bases at J, with 14 bases in the middle. The CDR3 spans 14 residues. The CDR3 bases are TGTGCCAGCAGTAAAAGGCAAGATTTCTATGGCTACACCTTC. Residues: CASSKRQDFYGYTF.

The J gene is TRBJ2-5, the V gene TRBV11-2; no clear D. This CDR3 spans 18 amino acids. Trimming stripped 1 base from V and 0 bases from J, with 18 bases between. CDR1 and CDR2 (germline): SGHAT, FQNNGV. The CDR3 region is CASSLGAYLTEYQETQYF. The CDR3 DNA is TGTGCCAGCAGCTTAGGAGCGTACCTCACCGAGTACCAAGAGACCCAGTACTTC.

About this clone itself: The same CDR3 arises from other DNA sequences in this sample as well. In nucleotides, the CDR3 is TGTGCCAGCAGTCCTGGCCAATCCTACGAGCAGTACTTC. The encoded protein is CASSPGQSYEQYF. V and J are TRBV6-5 and TRBJ2-7; no clear D gene. From germline, CDR1 is MNHEY and CDR2 SVGAGI. Trimming removed 5 bases at V and 1 base at J, with 9 bases between. The CDR3 covers 13 residues.

The V and J genes are TRBV5-5 and TRBJ2-7; tentatively, D is TRBD1 or TRBD2 (5 bases each). V was trimmed by 0 bases and J by 4 bases, leaving 14 bases between them. The CDR3 length is 15 residues. Per germline, CDR1 SGHKS and CDR2 YYEKEE (reference sequence). This chain's CDR3 is CASSLVPGTAYEQYF. CDR3 in DNA: TGTGCCAGCAGCTTGGTTCCGGGGACGGCTTACGAGCAGTACTTC.